These 21 T cell receptor beta chains were all obtained from the same sample, sequenced in a study of CD8+CD57+ T cells in acquired aplastic anemia. For CDR3 and TCR beta VDJ profiling, genomic DNA was the template used. TCRdb itself ran the reads through MiXCR, one entry per CDR3 protein. The sample holds approximately 200,000 distinct CDR3 sequences, over 60% seen once. Sequencing was done on a sample of sorted CD4+, CD8+, or CD8+CD57+ T cells (not recorded which) from PBMCs. The source of these receptors is a human donor in good health.

The rearrangement joins TRBV2 to TRBJ2-5; TRBD1 might be the D (7 bases). V dropped 2 bases and J dropped 5 bases, with 15 bases sitting between them. The CDR3 has 15 amino acids. From germline, CDR1 is SNHLY and CDR2 FYNNEI. CDR3 in amino acids: CASSEQGGEGETQYF. The DNA of the CDR3 is TGTGCCAGCAGTGAACAGGGGGGAGAGGGGGAGACCCAGTACTTC.

This clonotype was seen repeatedly, ten times or more. DNA for the CDR3: TGCGCCAGCAGCCTGTGGGACCTGAACACTGAAGCTTTCTTT. Translating gives CASSLWDLNTEAFF. The chain recombines TRBV5-1 with TRBJ1-1; tentatively, D is TRBD1 (5 bases). The germline gives CDR1 SGHRS, CDR2 YFSETQ. This CDR3 comprises 14 residues. Trimming stripped 4 bases from V and 0 bases from J, with 10 bases between.

The chain couples TRBV20-1 to TRBJ2-5; D unclear. From germline, CDR1 is DFQATT and CDR2 SNEGSKA (reference sequence). Trimming removed 0 bases at V and 5 bases at J, with 16 bases between. This CDR3 comprises 15 residues. CDR3 nucleotides: TGCAGTGCTAGAGATAAGAGGCAGCTAAGTGAGACCCAGTACTTC. As protein: CSARDKRQLSETQYF.

This clonotype has only a few counts. The chain links TRBV19 to TRBJ1-6; TRBD1 matches 8 bases. Germline-derived CDR1 and CDR2 are LNHDA and SQIVND (reference sequence). This CDR3 is 14 amino acids long. V shed 5 bases, J shed 9 bases, and the junction held 6 bases outside the gene matches. CDR3 nucleotides: TGTGCCAGTAGTCGGACGGACAGGGTTTCACCCCTCCACTTT. This sequence encodes CASSRTDRVSPLHF. The entire variable domain, with the rest obtained from reference TRBV19 and TRBJ1-6, is as follows: DGGITQSPKYLFRKEGQNVTLSCEQNLNHDAMYWYRQDPGQGLRLIYYSQIVNDFQKGDIAEGYSVSREKKESFPLTVTSAQKNPTAFYLCASSRTDRVSPLHFGNGTRLTVT.

This clonotype was recorded only once. The chain recombines TRBV7-9 with TRBJ2-5; D is possibly TRBD1 (5 bases). Germline V gives CDR1 SEHNR, CDR2 FQNEAQ (reference sequence). V shed 2 bases and J shed 0 bases, with 7 bases lying between them. The length of the CDR3 is 14 residues. The CDR3 protein is CASSLRGNQETQYF. CDR3 coding DNA: TGTGCCAGCAGCTTAAGGGGAAACCAAGAGACCCAGTACTTC.

V usage is TRBV7-9 and J usage is TRBJ2-5; the D is unclear. CDR3 size: 14 residues. Trimming pared 9 bases from V and 1 base from J, leaving 15 bases between. Germline V gene sequence: CDR1 SEHNR, CDR2 FQNEAQ (reference sequence). The CDR3: CASSKGTLQETQYF. The CDR3 DNA reads TGTGCCAGTAGTAAAGGTACCCTCCAAGAGACCCAGTACTTC.

This chain connects TRBV20-1 to TRBJ2-7; unclear D gene. This CDR3 spans 13 amino acids. Deletions cut 1 base from V and 5 bases from J, with 12 bases between. In germline, CDR1 is DFQATT, CDR2 SNEGSKA (reference sequence). CDR3 in amino acids: CSARVPRRDEQYF. DNA for the CDR3: TGCAGTGCTAGAGTCCCCCGACGGGACGAGCAGTACTTC.

The count of this clonotype is one. The gene calls are TRBV7-9 and TRBJ2-4; D is possibly TRBD2 (5 bases). Germline assignment: CDR1 SEHNR and CDR2 FQNEAQ (reference sequence). The CDR3 runs to 10 residues. V gave up 7 bases and J gave up 8 bases, with 6 bases separating them. CDR3 bases: TGTGCCAGCACTAGCTACATTCAGTACTTC. It yields the protein CASTSYIQYF. Variable domain in full (rest from reference TRBV7-9 and TRBJ2-4): DTGVSQNPRHKITKRGQNVTFRCDPISEHNRLYWYRQTLGQGPEFLTYFQNEAQLEKSRLLSDRFSAERPKGSFSTLEIQRTEQGDSAMYLCASTSYIQYFGAGTRLSVL.

CDR3 coding DNA: TGTGCCAGCAATGGGGGTAGAGGCGAGCAGTACTTC. Protein: CASNGGRGEQYF. This chain links TRBV2 with TRBJ2-7, with D possibly called TRBD1 or TRBD2 (5 bases each). The germline V gene has CDR1 SNHLY and CDR2 FYNNEI. V lost 7 bases and J lost 6, with 13 bases in between. The CDR3 runs 12 residues.

V usage is TRBV9 and J usage is TRBJ1-5, with no clear D. V was shortened by 4 bases and J by 5 bases, with 10 bases between the two germline ends. The CDR3 length is 13 residues. Per germline, CDR1 SGDLS and CDR2 YYNGEE. The CDR3 nucleotides read TGTGCCAGCAGCCGCCGGGAGGATCAGCCCCAGCATTTT. It translates to CASSRREDQPQHF.

This clonotype was recorded a few times. In this CDR3 the conserved last residue, phenylalanine or tryptophan, is missing, so a read error is likely. The genes are TRBV11-3 and TRBJ1-1; the D gene is possibly TRBD1 (5 bases). This CDR3 is built from 14 residues. Trimming took 5 bases from V and 5 from J, leaving 15 bases between them. Germline CDR1 is SGHNT and CDR2 is YENEEA. This CDR3 is CASSRTPAGTEAFL. CDR3 DNA: TGTGCCAGCAGCCGGACACCGGCCGGGACTGAAGCTTTCCTT.

This clonotype was picked up a small number of times. The V and J genes are TRBV24-1 and TRBJ2-7, with D possibly being TRBD1 (6 bases). V gave up 6 bases and J gave up 5 bases, with 13 bases separating them. The CDR3 is 13 amino acids. The V gene's germline CDR1 is KGHDR and CDR2 SFDVKD. CDR3 bases: TGTGCCACCAGTCAACCAGGGGACGACGAGCAGTACTTC. It specifies CATSQPGDDEQYF.

The J gene is TRBJ2-7, the V gene TRBV19; weak D call: TRBD1 (5 bases). This CDR3 is built from 14 residues. The germline V and J ends were trimmed by 5 bases and 4 bases, with 15 bases remaining between them. Per the germline V gene, CDR1 is LNHDA and CDR2 is SQIVND (reference sequence). The CDR3 DNA sequence: TGTGCCAGTAGTTTTGACAGAAATCTATACGAGCAGTACTTC. Amino acids: CASSFDRNLYEQYF.

This clonotype was seen ten or more times. This rearrangement joins TRBV11-1 to TRBJ2-1; 11 bases match TRBD2. This CDR3 contains 16 residues. The V segment lost 6 bases and the J segment 3 bases; nucleotides outside the gene matches: 7. Germline V gene sequence: CDR1 SGHAT, CDR2 FQDESV (reference sequence). The CDR3, as DNA: TGTGCCAGCAGTCTAGCCGGACTAGCGGGCTACAATGAGCAGTTCTTC. Amino acid sequence: CASSLAGLAGYNEQFF.

The rearrangement uses TRBV10-3 and TRBJ1-5; D may be TRBD1 (6 bases). The CDR3 is 14 residues long. V lost 5 bases, J lost 6 bases, and 14 bases lay in between. Germline loops: CDR1 ENHRY, CDR2 SYGVKD. CDR3 coding DNA: TGTGCCATCAGTCTGACAGGAGAAGGTCAGCCCCAGCATTTT. It translates to CAISLTGEGQPQHF.

This clonotype was counted a single time. The chain links TRBV5-1 to TRBJ1-2; possibly TRBD1 for D (5 bases). This CDR3 region has 16 residues. Germline V gene sequence: CDR1 SGHRS, CDR2 YFSETQ. V was cut by 1 base and J by 0 bases, with 13 bases left in between. The CDR3 sequence is CASSLSRPTANYGYTF. The CDR3, as DNA: TGCGCCAGCAGCTTGTCCAGACCGACAGCTAACTATGGCTACACCTTC. Filled out from reference TRBV5-1 and TRBJ1-2, the complete variable domain reads KAGVTQTPRYLIKTRGQQVTLSCSPISGHRSVSWYQQTPGQGLQFLFEYFSETQRNKGNFPGRFSGRQFSNSRSEMNVSTLELGDSALYLCASSLSRPTANYGYTFGSGTRLTVV.

This rearrangement joins TRBV7-8 to TRBJ1-2, with 8 bases aligning to TRBD1. CDR3 length: 14 amino acids. V dropped 7 bases and J dropped 4; count of bases not matched to a gene: 8. Germline CDR1 reads SGHVS; CDR2 reads FQNEAQ. The DNA of the CDR3 is TGTGCCAGCAACACAGGGGGTCGTGGCTATGGCTACACCTTC. This sequence encodes CASNTGGRGYGYTF.

This clonotype was counted between two and nine times. This chain connects TRBV20-1 to TRBJ2-3; D gene unclear. V was pared by 6 bases and J by 2 bases, with 12 bases between. The CDR3 length is 13 residues. Germline loops: CDR1 DFQATT, CDR2 SNEGSKA (reference sequence). The CDR3 protein is CSAEESTTDTQYF. CDR3 DNA sequence: TGCAGTGCCGAAGAGTCAACCACAGATACGCAGTATTTT.

There are many counts of this clonotype. This chain joins TRBV3-1 and TRBJ2-7; D remains ambiguous. The V end lost 1 base, the J end lost 2 bases, and 6 bases lay between the germline ends. The CDR3 covers 13 residues. Germline CDR1 LGHDT, CDR2 YNNKEL (reference sequence). CDR3 bases: TGTGCCAGCAGCCAAGGGCAGGCCTACGAGCAGTACTTC. This gives the protein CASSQGQAYEQYF.

The gene calls are TRBV15 and TRBJ2-3; 8 bases line up with TRBD2. The trim removed 4 bases at V and 3 bases at J, leaving 3 bases unmatched. The CDR3 is made up of 14 amino acids. Germline V lookup: CDR1 LNHNV, CDR2 YYDKDF (reference sequence). The CDR3 sequence is CATSISGVTDTQYF. The DNA of the CDR3 is TGTGCCACCAGCATTAGCGGGGTGACAGATACGCAGTATTTT.

Many counts were recorded for this clonotype. V usage is TRBV29-1 and J usage is TRBJ1-4; a possible D gene is TRBD1 (6 bases). CDR3 size: 17 residues. The germline V and J ends were trimmed by 0 bases and 0 bases, with 14 bases remaining between them. Germline assignment: CDR1 SQVTM and CDR2 ANQGSEA. CDR3 amino acids: CSVEEGRGGTTNEKLFF. The CDR3 nucleotides are TGCAGCGTTGAAGAGGGGAGGGGGGGTACAACTAATGAAAAACTGTTTTTT.